Each of the 16 T cell receptor beta chains below was sequenced from the same sample in a study of T cells after yellow fever vaccination. One entry per CDR3 protein, called by TCRdb with MiXCR from the 5' RACE reads. The sample yields about 400,000 distinct CDR3 sequences, 6.2% seen once. Sequenced here: PBMCs, sampled 5 days after the yellow fever booster vaccination. The receptors derive from a man aged 25 to 40 who received the YFV17D yellow fever vaccine.

This clonotype was detected only a few times. The chain carries TRBV4-3 and TRBJ2-1; a weak D match, TRBD1 (5 bases). CDR1 and CDR2 from the germline V gene are LGHNA and YSLEER. The CDR3 spans 13 residues. With 0 bases removed from V and 10 bases from J, the gap between germline ends came to 10 bases. The CDR3 sequence: CASSQDRRGEQFF. The CDR3 bases are TGCGCCAGCAGCCAAGATCGAAGGGGAGAGCAGTTCTTC.

This clonotype was observed at least ten times. Its ends do not fully match the called genes, so a read error is possible. The chain carries TRBV7-2 and TRBJ2-7; 8 bases agree with TRBD1. CDR3 length: 15 amino acids. CDR1 is SGHTA and CDR2 is FQGNSA in the germline V gene. CDR3: CASSLDRGLVYEQYF. CDR3 nucleotide sequence: TGTGCCAGCAGTTTAGACAGGGGCCTTGTTTACGAGCAGTACTTC.

This clonotype was counted a few times. The rearrangement links TRBV7-2 to TRBJ1-5; D possibly corresponds to TRBD1 (5 bases). Deletions cut 6 bases from V and 6 bases from J, with 12 bases between. The CDR3 runs 13 residues. Germline loops: CDR1 SGHTA, CDR2 FQGNSA. CDR3 residues: CASSQGRVQPQHF. CDR3 DNA: TGTGCCAGCAGTCAGGGCAGGGTTCAGCCCCAGCATTTT.

The chain combines TRBV11-2 with TRBJ2-5, with D hard to call. V was trimmed by 3 bases and J by 4 bases, leaving 15 bases between them. Germline V CDR1 and CDR2: SGHAT, FQNNGV. The CDR3 is made up of 15 amino acids. The CDR3 nucleotides read TGTGCCAGCAGCTTTTCGGTCGGGTGGATAGAGACCCAGTACTTC. It is translated as CASSFSVGWIETQYF.

This clonotype was seen only a few times. This rearrangement joins TRBV6-2 or TRBV6-3 to TRBJ2-1, with 9 bases aligning to TRBD2. CDR1 and CDR2 from the germline V gene are MNHEY and SVGEGT. V dropped 5 bases and J dropped 7; count of bases not matched to a gene: 6. This CDR3 comprises 14 residues. Here the CDR3 reads CASSPLAGQNEQFF. DNA of the CDR3: TGTGCCAGCAGTCCGCTAGCGGGACAGAATGAGCAGTTCTTC.

This clonotype has a handful of counts. The rearrangement links TRBV2 to TRBJ2-7; weak D call: TRBD2 (6 bases). CDR1 SNHLY and CDR2 FYNNEI come from the germline V gene. V lost 7 bases, J lost 0 bases, and 13 bases lay in between. The CDR3 loop spans 14 amino acids. This CDR3 is CASTGRTSSYEQYF. For the CDR3, the DNA is TGTGCCAGCACCGGGAGAACGAGCTCCTACGAGCAGTACTTC.

This clonotype was seen more than once but under ten times. The chain has TRBV7-9 and TRBJ2-7; unclear D gene. Trimming pared 5 bases from V and 5 bases from J, leaving 7 bases between. CDR3 length: 11 amino acids. Germline V lookup: CDR1 SEHNR, CDR2 FQNEAQ (reference sequence). CDR3 DNA: TGTGCCAGCAGCAATCAGGACGAGCAGTACTTC. Protein sequence: CASSNQDEQYF.

Many counts were recorded for this clonotype. The chain couples TRBV7-2 to TRBJ2-7; D possibly uses TRBD1 or TRBD2 (5 bases each). V gave up 5 bases and J gave up 3 bases, with 20 bases separating them. The CDR3 consists of 16 residues. Germline assignment: CDR1 SGHTA and CDR2 FQGNSA. The CDR3 here is CASSPIGAAGNYEQYF. The CDR3 DNA follows: TGTGCCAGCAGCCCCATCGGGGCGGCGGGTAACTACGAGCAGTACTTC.

This chain uses TRBV28 with TRBJ2-7, with D uncertain. V lost 5 bases and J 4 bases, leaving 6 bases between the germline ends. This CDR3 has 11 residues. CDR1 MDHEN and CDR2 SYDVKM come from the germline V gene. The CDR3 protein is CASSKKYEQYF. The CDR3 DNA reads TGTGCCAGCAGTAAAAAATACGAGCAGTACTTC. Looking up the rest from reference TRBV28 and TRBJ2-7 gives the full variable domain: DVKVTQSSRYLVKRTGEKVFLECVQDMDHENMFWYRQDPGLGLRLIYFSYDVKMKEKGDIPEGYSVSREKKERFSLILESASTNQTSMYLCASSKKYEQYFGPGTRLTVT.

This clonotype was seen a handful of times. CDR3 nucleotide sequence: TGTGCCAGCATGCGGGAGGCCTACTTCAACACCGGGGAGCTGTTTTTT. It codes for CASMREAYFNTGELFF. The chain uses TRBV7-9 and TRBJ2-2; TRBD2 matches 8 bases. The CDR3 is 16 amino acids. The germline gives CDR1 SEHNR, CDR2 FQNEAQ (reference sequence). The V segment lost 7 bases and the J segment 2 bases; nucleotides outside the gene matches: 9.

This clonotype was seen only a few times. The CDR3 DNA sequence: TGTGCCAGCAGCTTAGTTGCGGGAGAGACCGAGCAGTACTTC. This gives the protein CASSLVAGETEQYF. J is TRBJ2-7 and V is TRBV7-2, with TRBD2 matching over 7 bases. This CDR3 has 14 amino acids. Germline trimming cut 1 base from V and 6 bases from J; bases unmatched to any gene: 6. Germline CDR1 and CDR2: SGHTA and FQGNSA.

This clonotype has a count of ten or more. V gene TRBV5-1 combines with J gene TRBJ2-1, with no clear D. CDR3 length equals 13 residues. Germline V lookup: CDR1 SGHRS, CDR2 YFSETQ. Trimming cost V 6 bases and J 9 bases, with 16 bases left between them. The CDR3 is CASNLNPRREQFF. As DNA, the CDR3 is TGCGCCAGCAACCTGAATCCCAGGCGTGAGCAGTTCTTC.

This chain links TRBV5-1 with TRBJ1-1; TRBD1 matches 9 bases. CDR1 and CDR2 from the germline V gene are SGHRS and YFSETQ. V trimming: 0 bases; J trimming: 4 bases; junction bases outside the gene matches: 7. CDR3 length equals 16 residues. As DNA, the CDR3 is TGCGCCAGCAGCTTGGGCCACACAGGGGGCGTCACTGAAGCTTTCTTT. Translating gives CASSLGHTGGVTEAFF.

Written as DNA, the CDR3 is TGCGCCAGCAGTCAGGGTTCTTCTGTTGCTGGCTACACCTTC. Residues: CASSQGSSVAGYTF. The chain links TRBV5-1 to TRBJ1-2, with D possibly matching TRBD1 (5 bases). The CDR3 length is 14 residues. CDR1 is SGHRS and CDR2 is YFSETQ in the germline V gene. V was clipped by 5 bases and J by 7 bases, with 18 bases between them.

This clonotype was seen repeatedly, ten times or more. V gene TRBV6-1 combines with J gene TRBJ2-3; unclear D gene. The germline gives CDR1 MNHNS, CDR2 SASEGT. The CDR3 has 15 amino acids. Trimming removed 6 bases from V and 1 base from J, with 14 bases in between. This CDR3 is CASSEPRTGTDTQYF. As DNA, the CDR3 is TGTGCCAGCAGCGAGCCCCGGACCGGCACAGATACGCAGTATTTT.

The chain has TRBV5-4 and TRBJ2-7, with TRBD1 matching over 7 bases. Germline-derived CDR1 and CDR2 are SGHNT and YYREEE (reference sequence). The CDR3 contains 13 residues. After removal of 4 bases from V and 3 bases from J, the junction contained 4 bases not matched to a gene. In DNA form, the CDR3 reads TGTGCCAGCAGCACGGGACAGAACTACGAGCAGTACTTC. Amino acids: CASSTGQNYEQYF. The full variable domain, with the rest looked up from reference TRBV5-4 and TRBJ2-7, is ETGVTQSPTHLIKTRGQQVTLRCSSQSGHNTVSWYQQALGQGPQFIFQYYREEENGRGNFPPRFSGLQFPNYSSELNVNALELDDSALYLCASSTGQNYEQYFGPGTRLTVT.